The 27 T cell receptor beta chains below all came from one sample that was sequenced in a study of Ad26.COV2.S vaccination and SARS-CoV-2 variants. The treatment is: 15 to 20 received Ad26.COV2.S at low or high dose, single or two shots; about 5 received placebo; per-sample allocation not given. Day 63 following the first vaccine or placebo injection was when the samples were taken. Using immunoSEQ multiplex PCR, the repertoire was profiled, and TCRdb retains in-frame clones only, with some absent. The data show around 320,000 clones, about 86% seen once. Source: peripheral blood, taken in a trial of Ad26.COV2.S vaccine versus placebo. Receptor source: a person aged 18-60 years who received the Ad26.COV2.S COVID-19 vaccine or a placebo.

This chain links TRBV9 with TRBJ2-3, with TRBD2 identical over 11 bases. The ends lost 0 bases at V and 3 bases at J; junction bases unmatched: 6. This CDR3 is 17 amino acids long. Germline V CDR1 and CDR2: SGDLS, YYNGEE. CDR3 nucleotides: TGTGCCAGCAGCGTAGACCTAGCGGGGGGCTATACAGATACGCAGTATTTT. This encodes CASSVDLAGGYTDTQYF.

V gene TRBV2 combines with J gene TRBJ1-5, with D unresolved. Trimming took 5 bases from V and 1 from J, leaving 9 bases between them. The germline CDR1 and CDR2 sequences are SNHLY and FYNNEI. CDR3 size: 14 residues. DNA of the CDR3: TGTGCCAGCAGTCTTGAAGAGAGCAATCAGCCCCAGCATTTT. This encodes CASSLEESNQPQHF. Variable domain in full (rest from reference TRBV2 and TRBJ1-5): EPEVTQTPSHQVTQMGQEVILRCVPISNHLYFYWYRQILGQKVEFLVSFYNNEISEKSEIFDDQFSVERPDGSNFTLKIRSTKLEDSAMYFCASSLEESNQPQHFGDGTRLSIL.

This chain joins TRBV7-8 and TRBJ1-3, with 7 bases lining up with TRBD1. V shed 5 bases, J shed 2 bases, and the junction held 6 bases outside the gene matches. CDR3 length: 15 residues. Germline assignment: CDR1 SGHVS and CDR2 FQNEAQ. This chain's CDR3 is CASSRGTAAGNTIYF. The CDR3 DNA is TGTGCCAGCAGCCGAGGGACAGCCGCTGGAAACACCATATATTTT.

CDR3 amino acids: CASSEGAGTEAFF. The DNA for the CDR3 is TGTGCCAGCAGTGAAGGGGCTGGCACTGAAGCTTTCTTT. The chain recombines TRBV2 with TRBJ1-1; D is unresolved. Per the germline V gene, CDR1 is SNHLY and CDR2 is FYNNEI. The germline V and J ends were trimmed by 1 base and 4 bases, with 7 bases remaining between them. There are 13 residues in the CDR3.

V usage is TRBV5-4 and J usage is TRBJ1-1; no definite D call. The CDR3 is made up of 15 amino acids. Germline V gene lookup returns CDR1 SGHNT and CDR2 YYREEE (reference sequence). V lost 0 bases and J 0 bases, leaving 9 bases between the germline ends. CDR3 sequence (DNA): TGTGCCAGCAGCTTGGAAGCCACCTTGAACACTGAAGCTTTCTTT. Amino acids: CASSLEATLNTEAFF.

The rearrangement links TRBV24-1 to TRBJ1-1, with D hard to call. The ends were cut back, 2 bases at V and 4 bases at J, with 7 bases in the middle. Germline V gene data show CDR1 as KGHDR and CDR2 as SFDVKD. The CDR3 has 13 amino acids. This chain's CDR3 is CATSDSRSTEAFF. In DNA, the CDR3 is TGTGCCACCAGTGATTCGAGGAGCACTGAAGCTTTCTTT.

The rearrangement links TRBV5-1 to TRBJ2-1, with D possibly being TRBD2 (6 bases). V shed 4 bases and J shed 3 bases, with 14 bases lying between them. The CDR3 is made up of 15 amino acids. CDR1 is SGHRS, CDR2 YFSETQ, per germline. The CDR3 sequence is CASSIHSSDYNEQFF. In nucleotides, the CDR3 is TGCGCCAGCAGCATTCACTCTAGCGACTACAATGAGCAGTTCTTC.

The chain combines TRBV2 with TRBJ1-2; 9 bases are shared with TRBD1. The CDR3 has 15 residues. Germline V gene data show CDR1 as SNHLY and CDR2 as FYNNEI. V lost 6 bases to trimming and J lost 5 bases; unmatched junction nucleotides: 10. CDR3 nucleotides: TGTGCCAGCAGCGGGACAGGGACTATGGGGTATGGCTACACCTTC. Translated, it gives CASSGTGTMGYGYTF.

This clone was found once. This chain connects TRBV6-5 to TRBJ2-7; the D is unclear. Trimming removed 2 bases at V and 7 bases at J, with 9 bases between. The CDR3 consists of 12 residues. The V gene's germline CDR1 is MNHEY and CDR2 SVGAGI. In nucleotides, the CDR3 is TGTGCCAGCAGTTACCCCCCTTCAGAGCAGTACTTC. Amino acid sequence: CASSYPPSEQYF.

The chain recombines TRBV7-2 with TRBJ2-7; tentatively, D is TRBD1 (5 bases). Germline-derived CDR1 and CDR2 are SGHTA and FQGNSA. V shed 0 bases and J shed 0 bases, with 18 bases lying between them. This CDR3 region has 18 residues. The CDR3: CASSLAIRQRPPSYEQYF. Here the CDR3 DNA reads TGTGCCAGCAGCTTAGCCATCCGACAGAGACCCCCCTCCTACGAGCAGTACTTC. Together with reference TRBV7-2 and TRBJ2-7, the CDR3 gives the full variable domain: GAGVSQSPSNKVTEKGKDVELRCDPISGHTALYWYRQSLGQGLEFLIYFQGNSAPDKSGLPSDRFSAERTGGSVSTLTIQRTQQEDSAVYLCASSLAIRQRPPSYEQYFGPGTRLTVT.

The chain has TRBV29-1 and TRBJ1-2; 10 bases align to TRBD1. Per the germline V gene, CDR1 is SQVTM and CDR2 is ANQGSEA. The CDR3 covers 13 residues. The trim removed 6 bases at V and 3 bases at J, leaving 4 bases unmatched. The CDR3 here is CSVGQGIDYGYTF. CDR3 sequence (DNA): TGCAGCGTGGGACAGGGGATCGACTATGGCTACACCTTC.

The genes are TRBV19 and TRBJ2-1; TRBD1 matches 8 bases. Unmatched junction bases numbered 12, after V lost 10 bases and J lost 7 bases. The CDR3 runs to 14 residues. Germline CDR1 is LNHDA and CDR2 is SQIVND (reference sequence). The CDR3 sequence is CATGPGDRRNEQFF. The CDR3 DNA is TGTGCCACTGGGCCAGGGGACAGGCGGAATGAGCAGTTCTTC.

The V gene is TRBV19, the J gene TRBJ1-6; D not resolved. The CDR3 consists of 13 residues. Germline values: CDR1 LNHDA, CDR2 SQIVND (reference sequence). V was trimmed by 7 bases and J by 9 bases, leaving 13 bases between them. Written as DNA, the CDR3 is TGTGCCAGTAATGTCCGGCAGCCTTCACCCCTCCACTTT. Protein product: CASNVRQPSPLHF. Filled out from reference TRBV19 and TRBJ1-6, the complete variable domain reads DGGITQSPKYLFRKEGQNVTLSCEQNLNHDAMYWYRQDPGQGLRLIYYSQIVNDFQKGDIAEGYSVSREKKESFPLTVTSAQKNPTAFYLCASNVRQPSPLHFGNGTRLTVT.

As regards this clone: Different DNA sequences within this sample yield the same CDR3. The chain links TRBV29-1 to TRBJ1-1; the match to TRBD1 covers 7 bases. The germline V gene has CDR1 SQVTM and CDR2 ANQGSEA. The CDR3 length is 13 residues. V lost 4 bases, J lost 5 bases, and 7 bases stayed unmatched. CDR3 loop: CSVVRQGGTEAFF. The CDR3 coding sequence is TGCAGCGTTGTTCGACAGGGAGGTACTGAAGCTTTCTTT. The full variable domain, completed using reference TRBV29-1 and TRBJ1-1, is SAVISQKPSRDICQRGTSLTIQCQVDSQVTMMFWYRQQPGQSLTLIATANQGSEATYESGFVIDKFPISRPNLTFSTLTVSNMSPEDSSIYLCSVVRQGGTEAFFGQGTRLTVV.

The V and J genes are TRBV15 and TRBJ2-7; TRBD1 aligns across 9 bases. The CDR3 loop spans 17 amino acids. The trim removed 5 bases at V and 2 bases at J, leaving 13 bases unmatched. Germline CDR1 reads LNHNV; CDR2 reads YYDKDF (reference sequence). CDR3 residues: CATSSSGTGISTYEQYF. For the CDR3, the DNA is TGTGCCACCAGCTCCTCCGGGACAGGGATCTCAACCTACGAGCAGTACTTC.

V gene TRBV20-1 combines with J gene TRBJ1-2; TRBD1 is a possible D gene (6 bases). The CDR3 contains 17 residues. Germline V CDR1 and CDR2: DFQATT, SNEGSKA (reference sequence). V gave up 3 bases and J gave up 5 bases, with 25 bases separating them. The CDR3 bases are TGCAGTGCTAGTGTGGGTGGGGGCTATATCCCGTCTTATGGCTACACCTTC. The encoded protein is CSASVGGGYIPSYGYTF.

The table lists this clone with a count of one. The rearrangement joins TRBV6-5 to TRBJ1-1; D perhaps matches TRBD1 (5 bases). In germline, CDR1 is MNHEY, CDR2 SVGAGI. The ends were cut back, 0 bases at V and 5 bases at J, with 13 bases in the middle. The CDR3 contains 15 residues. The CDR3 protein is CASSYSGGMGTEAFF. CDR3 DNA: TGTGCCAGCAGTTACTCTGGGGGTATGGGAACTGAAGCTTTCTTT.

For the CDR3, the DNA is TGTGCCAGCAGCGTAGAGGCAGAACCTGGAAACACCATATATTTT. This encodes CASSVEAEPGNTIYF. The V call is TRBV9, the J call TRBJ1-3, with D unclear. The CDR3 loop spans 15 amino acids. V lost 0 bases and J lost 2, with 9 bases in between. Germline V gene sequence: CDR1 SGDLS, CDR2 YYNGEE.

The rearrangement uses TRBV5-4 and TRBJ2-2; no firm D call. The V and J ends lost 4 bases and 3 bases respectively, with 16 bases between them. Germline V gives CDR1 SGHNT, CDR2 YYREEE (reference sequence). The CDR3 contains 16 residues. The CDR3 DNA reads as TGTGCCAGCAGCGCCGCAAATGGTCGAGACACCGGGGAGCTGTTTTTT. This gives the protein CASSAANGRDTGELFF.

V gene TRBV10-3 combines with J gene TRBJ2-7; TRBD1 matches at 12 bases. The trim removed 6 bases at V and 4 bases at J, leaving 4 bases unmatched. Germline V CDR1 and CDR2: ENHRY, SYGVKD. CDR3 length: 14 residues. CDR3 residues: CAIRGDRGQYEQYF. CDR3 bases: TGTGCCATCAGGGGGGACAGGGGGCAATACGAGCAGTACTTC.

The CDR3: CASSYEGRSGNTIYF. In DNA form, the CDR3 reads TGTGCCAGCAGTTACGAGGGACGCTCTGGAAACACCATATATTTT. The chain combines TRBV6-6 with TRBJ1-3; possible D gene TRBD1, 5 bases. Germline V gives CDR1 MNHNY, CDR2 SVGAGI (reference sequence). CDR3 length: 15 residues. Trimming removed 2 bases from V and 0 bases from J, with 8 bases in between.

The rearrangement uses TRBV7-9 and TRBJ2-6; D might be TRBD1 (5 bases). The CDR3 runs 15 residues. The germline V gene encodes CDR1 SEHNR and CDR2 FQNEAQ (reference sequence). V gave up 1 base and J gave up 2 bases, with 6 bases separating them. This chain's CDR3 is CASSLGGAGANVLTF. The CDR3, as DNA: TGTGCCAGCAGCTTAGGGGGCGCTGGGGCCAACGTCCTGACTTTC. Full variable domain (missing parts from reference TRBV7-9 and TRBJ2-6): DTGVSQNPRHKITKRGQNVTFRCDPISEHNRLYWYRQTLGQGPEFLTYFQNEAQLEKSRLLSDRFSAERPKGSFSTLEIQRTEQGDSAMYLCASSLGGAGANVLTFGAGSRLTVL.

Remarks on this clone: Other DNA sequences in the same sample also yield this CDR3. The genes are TRBV20-1 and TRBJ1-1; weak D call: TRBD1 (6 bases). The V end lost 6 bases, the J end lost 3 bases, and 8 bases lay between the germline ends. The CDR3 is made up of 11 amino acids. Germline assignment: CDR1 DFQATT and CDR2 SNEGSKA (reference sequence). The CDR3 coding sequence is TGCAGTGCCAGGGGTGACACTGAAGCTTTCTTT. It codes for CSARGDTEAFF.

For the CDR3, the DNA is TGTGCCAGCAGCGGACTAGCGGGGGGGCCCCTGGATGAGCAGTTCTTC. Encoded protein: CASSGLAGGPLDEQFF. The genes are TRBV9 and TRBJ2-1; 14 positions agree with TRBD2. CDR3 length equals 16 residues. V lost 3 bases to trimming and J lost 8 bases; unmatched junction nucleotides: 7. CDR1 and CDR2 (germline): SGDLS, YYNGEE.

The V gene is TRBV3-1 (or the pseudogene TRBV3-2), the J gene TRBJ2-1, with D perhaps matching TRBD1 or TRBD2 (5 bases each). Trimming left V 1 base short and J 0 bases short, with 16 bases between. The germline CDR1 and CDR2 sequences are LGHDT and YNNKEL (reference sequence). The CDR3 runs 18 residues. This chain's CDR3 is CASSQGHDGASSYNEQFF. DNA of the CDR3: TGTGCCAGCAGCCAAGGCCATGACGGGGCGAGCTCCTACAATGAGCAGTTCTTC.

This sequence joins TRBV9 and TRBJ2-3; 7 nucleotides align to TRBD1. The CDR3 extends over 14 amino acids. Germline V gene data show CDR1 as SGDLS and CDR2 as YYNGEE. With 4 bases clipped from V and 3 bases from J, the junction kept 5 bases outside the gene matches. CDR3 protein: CASSPGQPTDTQYF. As DNA, the CDR3 is TGTGCCAGCAGCCCGGGACAGCCGACAGATACGCAGTATTTT.

The V call is TRBV30, the J call TRBJ1-2, with TRBD1 matching 9 bases. The CDR3 runs to 14 residues. With 2 bases clipped from V and 4 bases from J, the junction kept 5 bases outside the gene matches. CDR1 and CDR2 from the germline V gene are GTSNPN and SVGIG (reference sequence). CDR3 bases: TGTGCCTGGAGTAAAGACAGGGGGACCTATGGCTACACCTTC. Its translation: CAWSKDRGTYGYTF.